The 16 T cell receptor beta chains presented below share a single source sample, sequenced in a study of shared clonotypes between healthy human individuals (dated by TCRdb to the early 2020s). Receptors were amplified or captured by the immunoSEQ multiplex PCR assay. Entries here come from immuneACCESS through TCRdb and include only in-frame sequences with V and J called. Some clones fail to appear in such tables; in the studies checked, an unresolved V gene covers under half of the shortfall, and the cause of the remainder is unknown. The sample table shows roughly 660,000 clones, and about 90% are seen once. The top ten clonotypes cover 34% of the sample. The sequenced material came from memory CD8+ T cells from PBMCs. The sample's cell subset or site label, in plain terms: CD45RO+ cells pooled with CCR7-negative TemRA cells. The source of these receptors is a man between 18 and 29 years old in good health. Some clones in this sample may be carry-over from other donors' samples.

The chain links TRBV15 to TRBJ1-1; 7 nucleotides match TRBD1. Germline CDR1 reads LNHNV; CDR2 reads YYDKDF (reference sequence). V lost 5 bases, J lost 3 bases, and 9 bases stayed unmatched. The CDR3 extends over 15 amino acids. The CDR3 protein is CATSGGETGYTEAFF. The CDR3 bases are TGTGCCACCAGCGGGGGGGAGACAGGGTACACTGAAGCTTTCTTT. The full variable domain, rest sourced from reference TRBV15 and TRBJ1-1, is DAMVIQNPRYQVTQFGKPVTLSCSQTLNHNVMYWYQQKSSQAPKLLFHYYDKDFNNEADTPDNFQSRRPNTSFCFLDIRSPGLGDTAMYLCATSGGETGYTEAFFGQGTRLTVV.

This sequence joins TRBV29-1 and TRBJ1-1; maybe TRBD1 (5 bases). V gave up 7 bases and J gave up 4 bases, with 19 bases separating them. The CDR3 sequence is 14 residues long. Germline-derived CDR1 and CDR2 are SQVTM and ANQGSEA. This CDR3 is CSAAPGRGGTEAFF. The CDR3 DNA reads as TGCAGCGCAGCCCCGGGACGGGGGGGCACTGAAGCTTTCTTT.

This clone was seen a single time. The chain recombines TRBV27 with TRBJ2-7; D is possibly TRBD2 (6 bases). V dropped 2 bases and J dropped 2 bases, with 13 bases sitting between them. CDR1 MNHEY and CDR2 SMNVEV come from the germline V gene (reference sequence). The CDR3 is 15 residues long. The CDR3 DNA is TGTGCCAGCAGTTTAGGGTCCCGGAGGGCCTACGAGCAGTACTTC. Amino acid sequence: CASSLGSRRAYEQYF.

As concerns this clone: Different DNA sequences within this sample yield the same CDR3. The V and J genes are TRBV27 and TRBJ2-7; D is unclear. Trimming removed 2 bases from V and 3 bases from J, with 8 bases in between. CDR3 length: 13 amino acids. From germline, CDR1 is MNHEY and CDR2 SMNVEV (reference sequence). The CDR3 region is CASSLNRDYEQYF. DNA of the CDR3: TGTGCCAGCAGTTTAAACAGAGACTACGAGCAGTACTTC.

The chain carries TRBV2 and TRBJ2-1, with TRBD1 identical over 7 bases. Per germline, CDR1 SNHLY and CDR2 FYNNEI. The CDR3 length is 13 residues. V lost 6 bases to trimming and J lost 4 bases; unmatched junction nucleotides: 3. This chain's CDR3 is CASRQGDYNEQFF. The DNA of the CDR3 is TGTGCCAGCAGGCAGGGGGATTACAATGAGCAGTTCTTC.

This rearrangement joins TRBV15 to TRBJ1-5; D perhaps matches TRBD1 (5 bases). V was shortened by 5 bases and J by 5 bases, with 10 bases between the two germline ends. The CDR3 runs to 13 residues. From germline, CDR1 is LNHNV and CDR2 YYDKDF (reference sequence). The CDR3: CATSGTWDQPQHF. DNA for the CDR3: TGTGCCACCAGCGGGACCTGGGATCAGCCCCAGCATTTT.

This clone was detected a few times. J is TRBJ1-1 and V is TRBV19; D may be TRBD1 (5 bases). V was shortened by 6 bases and J by 1 base, with 9 bases between the two germline ends. CDR1 is LNHDA, CDR2 SQIVND, per germline (reference sequence). The CDR3 runs to 13 residues. The CDR3 DNA reads as TGTGCCAGTAGAATAACAGGGAACACTGAAGCTTTCTTT. Its protein is CASRITGNTEAFF.

The chain couples TRBV5-1 to TRBJ2-3; 9 bases match TRBD2. Germline V gene lookup returns CDR1 SGHRS and CDR2 YFSETQ. The CDR3 covers 15 residues. Losses at the gene ends were 0 bases for V and 6 bases for J; bases not matched to a gene: 5. CDR3 nucleotides: TGCGCCAGCAGCTTGGTTTCTAGCGGGGAGGATACGCAGTATTTT. It is translated as CASSLVSSGEDTQYF.

This chain links TRBV6-5 with TRBJ2-3, with D tentatively TRBD1 (5 bases). The CDR3 is 14 amino acids. The V end was cut by 0 bases, the J end by 6 bases, with 10 bases between. Germline V gene lookup returns CDR1 MNHEY and CDR2 SVGAGI. In DNA, the CDR3 is TGTGCCAGCAGTTACTCGCCAGGGCTCGATACGCAGTATTTT. This codes for CASSYSPGLDTQYF.

The chain joins TRBV27 to TRBJ2-1; the D gene is possibly TRBD1 (6 bases). The CDR3 extends over 14 amino acids. The germline CDR1 and CDR2 sequences are MNHEY and SMNVEV (reference sequence). Trimming stripped 6 bases from V and 8 bases from J, with 17 bases between. The CDR3 bases are TGTGCCAGCAGGTCCAGGGGTGACGGCGATGAGCAGTTCTTC. Protein: CASRSRGDGDEQFF.

This clone was found once. V gene TRBV4-1 combines with J gene TRBJ1-2; TRBD1 matches 10 bases. V shed 4 bases and J 8 bases; nucleotides not matched to a gene: 10. The CDR3 spans 15 residues. CDR1 and CDR2 (germline): MGHRA, YSYEKL. The CDR3: CASSPEPGQGLGYTF. In nucleotides, the CDR3 is TGCGCCAGCAGCCCCGAACCGGGACAGGGGTTAGGCTACACCTTC.

The chain employs TRBV28 and TRBJ2-2; 12 bases are a match to TRBD1. Germline-derived CDR1 and CDR2 are MDHEN and SYDVKM. V lost 1 base and J lost 3; bases outside the gene matches: 6. There are 18 residues in the CDR3. DNA for the CDR3: TGTGCCAGCAGTTTATTGGGACAGGGGGCGTTTTACACCGGGGAGCTGTTTTTT. Residues: CASSLLGQGAFYTGELFF.

The chain links TRBV25-1 to TRBJ2-7; D not resolved. V was clipped by 4 bases and J by 6 bases, with 7 bases between them. From germline, CDR1 is MGHDK and CDR2 SYGVNS. This CDR3 is 11 amino acids long. This CDR3 reads CASSVVREQYF. DNA of the CDR3: TGTGCCAGCAGTGTGGTTCGCGAGCAGTACTTC.

The chain links TRBV9 to TRBJ1-1; no definite D call. V lost 3 bases to trimming and J lost 3 bases, with 9 bases between them. This CDR3 spans 13 amino acids. Germline V gene sequence: CDR1 SGDLS, CDR2 YYNGEE. CDR3 in amino acids: CASSEGGHTEAFF. As DNA, the CDR3 is TGTGCCAGCAGCGAAGGCGGCCACACTGAAGCTTTCTTT. The whole variable domain, remainder taken from reference TRBV9 and TRBJ1-1, is DSGVTQTPKHLITATGQRVTLRCSPRSGDLSVYWYQQSLDQGLQFLIQYYNGEERAKGNILERFSAQQFPDLHSELNLSSLELGDSALYFCASSEGGHTEAFFGQGTRLTVV.

This sequence joins TRBV27 and TRBJ2-7, with 9 bases matching TRBD1. The CDR3 has 15 residues. With 3 bases clipped from V and 3 bases from J, the junction kept 6 bases outside the gene matches. Germline CDR1 and CDR2: MNHEY and SMNVEV (reference sequence). Here the CDR3 reads CASSLRQGGFYEQYF. CDR3 DNA sequence: TGTGCCAGCAGTTTGCGACAGGGGGGTTTCTACGAGCAGTACTTC.

This chain joins TRBV28 and TRBJ1-4; 10 bases line up with TRBD1. With V trimmed by 7 bases and J by 8 bases, 7 bases remained unmatched. This CDR3 comprises 14 residues. CDR1 and CDR2 (germline): MDHEN, SYDVKM. CDR3 bases: TGTGCCAGCACTCGGACAGGGGGAGGAGAAAAACTGTTTTTT. Protein: CASTRTGGGEKLFF.